Shown below are 29 T cell receptor beta chains from a single sample sequenced in a study of response to subunit inactivated influenza vaccine. TCRdb itself ran the RT-PCR reads through MiXCR, one entry per CDR3 protein. The sample lists roughly 160,000 distinct CDR3 sequences, roughly 10% occurring once. This sample comprised CD8+ T cells sorted from PBMCs, obtained about 23 months after vaccination. These TCRs come from a man between 50 and 75 years old who received an inactivated influenza vaccine.

This chain links TRBV6-2 or TRBV6-3 with TRBJ1-5; the D is unclear. This CDR3 region has 13 residues. CDR1 is MNHEY and CDR2 is SVGEGT in the germline V gene. The V end lost 8 bases, the J end lost 7 bases, and 15 bases lay between the germline ends. Here the CDR3 reads CASEPRWGQPQHF. CDR3 nucleotides: TGTGCCAGCGAACCGCGGTGGGGACAGCCCCAGCATTTT.

This clonotype was counted a few times. The V call is TRBV24-1, the J call TRBJ1-2; D remains ambiguous. Germline V lookup: CDR1 KGHDR, CDR2 SFDVKD. V lost 0 bases to trimming and J lost 2 bases, with 6 bases between them. The CDR3 sequence is 14 residues long. CDR3 protein: CATSDLGRNYGYTF. The CDR3 nucleotides read TGTGCCACCAGTGATTTGGGCCGGAACTATGGCTACACCTTC.

Written as DNA, the CDR3 is TGCGCCAGCAGCCAAGAGGATAGAACAGGGGTAGCCTACGAGCAGTACTTC. Its protein product is CASSQEDRTGVAYEQYF. V is TRBV4-3 and J is TRBJ2-7, with 7 bases fitting TRBD1. The CDR3 length is 17 residues. Germline loops: CDR1 LGHNA, CDR2 YSLEER. J was trimmed by 2 bases and V by 0 bases; bases with no gene match: 10.

This clonotype occurred a few times. The chain employs TRBV16 and TRBJ1-1; D is unclear. The CDR3 is made up of 12 amino acids. CDR1 is KGHSY and CDR2 is FQNENV in the germline V gene. Trimming pared 4 bases from V and 4 bases from J, leaving 7 bases between. The CDR3 region has the DNA TGTGCCAGCAGCCTGTACGGCACTGAAGCTTTCTTT. Its translation is CASSLYGTEAFF.

This clonotype was seen only a few times. The chain has TRBV20-1 and TRBJ2-1, with 8 bases matching TRBD2. The CDR3 length is 16 residues. V trimming: 5 bases; J trimming: 5 bases; junction bases outside the gene matches: 14. In germline, CDR1 is DFQATT, CDR2 SNEGSKA (reference sequence). The CDR3 region is CSASRGFSGDDNEQFF. CDR3 in DNA: TGCAGTGCTTCCCGTGGGTTTAGCGGGGACGACAATGAGCAGTTCTTC.

V usage is TRBV7-2 and J usage is TRBJ2-7; 13 bases agree with TRBD2. Unmatched junction bases numbered 8, after V lost 5 bases and J lost 7 bases. Germline V gene data show CDR1 as SGHTA and CDR2 as FQGNSA. The CDR3 extends over 15 amino acids. The DNA of the CDR3 is TGTGCCAGCAGCATTACTAGCGGGGGGGCCCGGGAGCAGTACTTC. It specifies CASSITSGGAREQYF.

CDR3 sequence (DNA): TGCGCCAGCAGCCAAGATTGGGGGAGGGCCCTCTACAATGAGCAGTTCTTC. Amino acids: CASSQDWGRALYNEQFF. The V gene is TRBV4-3, the J gene TRBJ2-1; TRBD2 aligns across 7 bases. In germline, CDR1 is LGHNA, CDR2 YSLEER. The CDR3 totals 17 residues. V shed 0 bases, J shed 3 bases, and the junction held 8 bases outside the gene matches.

This clonotype appeared a few times. V is TRBV7-6 and J is TRBJ2-1; 13 bases match TRBD2. V lost 5 bases, J lost 0 bases, and 7 bases stayed unmatched. This CDR3 is 18 amino acids long. Germline V gene data show CDR1 as SGHVS and CDR2 as FNYEAQ. CDR3 DNA sequence: TGTGCCAGCAGCCAGACTAGCGGGGGGCTGAGCTCCTACAATGAGCAGTTCTTC. Translated, it gives CASSQTSGGLSSYNEQFF.

The chain employs TRBV28 and TRBJ1-5; no clear D gene. The germline gives CDR1 MDHEN, CDR2 SYDVKM. This CDR3 region has 12 residues. Trimming cost V 7 bases and J 1 base, with 5 bases left between them. The CDR3 reads CASTPSNQPQHF. For the CDR3, the DNA is TGTGCCAGCACCCCAAGCAATCAGCCCCAGCATTTT.

This clonotype was counted ten times or more. The J gene is TRBJ2-1, the V gene TRBV5-1, with 8 bases identical to TRBD2. The CDR3 spans 17 residues. The germline V gene encodes CDR1 SGHRS and CDR2 YFSETQ. With V trimmed by 3 bases and J by 5 bases, 13 bases remained unmatched. CDR3 DNA: TGCGCCAGCAGCTGGCTGTACTTAGCGGGGCTCAACAATGAGCAGTTCTTC. Translated, it gives CASSWLYLAGLNNEQFF.

The V gene is TRBV9, the J gene TRBJ2-2, with D unclear. The CDR3 consists of 12 residues. V was trimmed by 2 bases and J by 7 bases, leaving 6 bases between them. Germline V CDR1 and CDR2: SGDLS, YYNGEE. CDR3: CASSVGGGELFF. The DNA for the CDR3 is TGTGCCAGCAGCGTGGGTGGCGGGGAGCTGTTTTTT.

This clonotype was seen more than once but under ten times. The chain has TRBV6-6 and TRBJ2-3, with D unresolved. V was trimmed by 10 bases and J by 2 bases, leaving 4 bases between them. Germline V gene lookup returns CDR1 MNHNY and CDR2 SVGAGI (reference sequence). The length of the CDR3 is 10 residues. The CDR3 nucleotides read TGTGCCACTTACACAGATACGCAGTATTTT. Translated, it gives CATYTDTQYF.

This clonotype was seen repeatedly, ten times or more. V and J are TRBV11-2 and TRBJ2-1, with TRBD2 matching 10 bases. With V trimmed by 3 bases and J by 5 bases, 13 bases remained unmatched. Germline assignment: CDR1 SGHAT and CDR2 FQNNGV. The CDR3 is 18 amino acids. The DNA of the CDR3 is TGTGCCAGCAGCTTGGAGCTTCTCTCTAGCGGGGGCAACAATGAGCAGTTCTTC. Its protein is CASSLELLSSGGNNEQFF.

This sequence joins TRBV2 and TRBJ2-2; D not certain. Looked up from germline, CDR1 is SNHLY and CDR2 is FYNNEI. CDR3 size: 13 residues. The germline V and J ends were trimmed by 8 bases and 7 bases, with 14 bases remaining between them. The CDR3 reads CASLLGTGGELFF. CDR3 DNA: TGTGCCAGCCTACTCGGTACTGGCGGGGAGCTGTTTTTT.

A few counts support this clonotype. This sequence joins TRBV3-1 and TRBJ1-1; D not certain. From germline, CDR1 is LGHDT and CDR2 YNNKEL (reference sequence). The V end was cut by 4 bases, the J end by 1 base, with 10 bases between. The CDR3 is made up of 14 amino acids. This CDR3 is CASSPSVGNTEAFF. The CDR3 bases are TGTGCCAGCAGCCCAAGTGTAGGGAACACTGAAGCTTTCTTT. The variable domain in full, completed from reference TRBV3-1 and TRBJ1-1, reads DTAVSQTPKYLVTQMGNDKSIKCEQNLGHDTMYWYKQDSKKFLKIMFSYNNKELIINETVPNRFSPKSPDKAHLNLHINSLELGDSAVYFCASSPSVGNTEAFFGQGTRLTVV.

The rearrangement joins TRBV10-2 to TRBJ2-7; maybe TRBD2 (6 bases). Trimming removed 4 bases at V and 2 bases at J, with 18 bases between. Germline CDR1 is WSHSY and CDR2 is SAAADI. The length of the CDR3 is 16 residues. CDR3 residues: CASSAAAGTRPYEQYF. CDR3 DNA sequence: TGCGCCAGCAGTGCCGCAGCGGGCACAAGACCCTACGAGCAGTACTTC.

This clonotype has more than one count but fewer than ten. The chain joins TRBV11-2 to TRBJ2-7, with 7 bases that match TRBD1. Germline values: CDR1 SGHAT, CDR2 FQNNGV. The V and J ends lost 4 bases and 6 bases, in that order; junction bases with no gene match: 6. This CDR3 spans 13 amino acids. Written as DNA, the CDR3 is TGTGCCAGCAGCTCGGGACAGCTATTCGAGCAGTACTTC. This encodes CASSSGQLFEQYF.

This clonotype was detected many times. This chain links TRBV29-1 with TRBJ2-1; TRBD2 matches at 9 bases. Germline CDR1 and CDR2: SQVTM and ANQGSEA. The CDR3 runs 14 residues. Unmatched junction bases numbered 5, after V lost 6 bases and J lost 2 bases. This CDR3 is CSVAGTSPYNEQFF. The CDR3 DNA follows: TGCAGCGTGGCCGGGACTAGCCCCTACAATGAGCAGTTCTTC.

This clonotype was observed a few times. This chain links TRBV5-1 with TRBJ1-1; maybe TRBD1 (6 bases). CDR3 length equals 13 residues. V lost 10 bases to trimming and J lost 1 base, with 14 bases between them. CDR1 and CDR2 from the germline V gene are SGHRS and YFSETQ. CDR3 nucleotides: TGCGCCGAACCGGGACAAGGGAACACTGAAGCTTTCTTT. It translates to CAEPGQGNTEAFF.

This rearrangement joins TRBV11-2 to TRBJ2-3; possible D gene TRBD1, 5 bases. V was pared by 7 bases and J by 1 base, with 18 bases between. Germline CDR1 SGHAT, CDR2 FQNNGV. CDR3 size: 16 residues. Here the CDR3 DNA reads TGTGCCAGCACCCCAGGGCAGCTCCTTGGCACAGATACGCAGTATTTT. Protein product: CASTPGQLLGTDTQYF.

This clonotype was recorded at least ten times. The chain recombines TRBV5-1 with TRBJ2-3; no clear D gene. V gave up 0 bases and J gave up 0 bases, with 5 bases separating them. The CDR3 loop spans 14 amino acids. Germline CDR1 is SGHRS and CDR2 is YFSETQ. CDR3 nucleotide sequence: TGCGCCAGCAGCTTGGCAGCTAGCACAGATACGCAGTATTTT. Protein product: CASSLAASTDTQYF.

This clonotype was seen a handful of times. The chain carries TRBV27 and TRBJ2-7; 8 bases fit TRBD2. The V gene end was trimmed by 0 bases and the J gene end by 4 bases; junction bases not matched to a gene: 5. The CDR3 extends over 15 amino acids. Germline CDR1 MNHEY, CDR2 SMNVEV (reference sequence). The DNA for the CDR3 is TGTGCCAGCAGTTTATCACGGGGGGGCCCGTACGAGCAGTACTTC. This codes for CASSLSRGGPYEQYF.

There are many counts of this clonotype. The chain has TRBV5-1 and TRBJ2-7; no reliable D call. The CDR3 length is 13 residues. With 2 bases removed from V and 0 bases from J, the gap between germline ends came to 6 bases. Germline loops: CDR1 SGHRS, CDR2 YFSETQ. The CDR3 protein is CASSFRDSYEQYF. In nucleotides, the CDR3 is TGCGCCAGCAGCTTCCGAGACTCCTACGAGCAGTACTTC.

This chain joins TRBV29-1 and TRBJ2-3; a possible D gene is TRBD1 (5 bases). CDR1 and CDR2 (germline): SQVTM, ANQGSEA. Deletions cut 7 bases from V and 0 bases from J, with 17 bases between. The CDR3 sequence is 15 residues long. The CDR3 is CSAEADRRSTDTQYF. In DNA form, the CDR3 reads TGCAGCGCCGAAGCCGACAGACGTAGCACAGATACGCAGTATTTT.

J is TRBJ2-7 and V is TRBV6-2 or TRBV6-3; D not resolved. V lost 2 bases and J lost 2, with 10 bases in between. Germline V gene sequence: CDR1 MNHEY, CDR2 SVGEGT. The CDR3 is 14 residues long. Here the CDR3 DNA reads TGTGCCAGCAGTTACGGGCTAACGACCTACGAGCAGTACTTC. Protein: CASSYGLTTYEQYF.

This chain links TRBV7-8 with TRBJ1-4; tentatively, D is TRBD1 (5 bases). Trimming took off 7 bases at V and 5 bases at J, with 14 bases between the two ends. Looked up from germline, CDR1 is SGHVS and CDR2 is FQNEAQ. The CDR3 is 14 amino acids. CDR3 region: CASTYAGPNEKLFF. DNA of the CDR3: TGTGCCAGCACCTATGCAGGGCCCAATGAAAAACTGTTTTTT.

V gene TRBV24-1 combines with J gene TRBJ2-5, with 8 bases matching TRBD2. V gave up 6 bases and J gave up 7 bases; unmatched junction bases: 6. Germline assignment: CDR1 KGHDR and CDR2 SFDVKD. The CDR3 loop spans 13 amino acids. In DNA, the CDR3 is TGTGCCACCAGTCCCGGGGGGGCGGGGACCCAGTACTTC. Protein: CATSPGGAGTQYF.

This clonotype appeared a few times. V usage is TRBV6-2 or TRBV6-3 and J usage is TRBJ2-7; D is perhaps TRBD1 (6 bases). From germline, CDR1 is MNHEY and CDR2 SVGEGT. This CDR3 region has 18 residues. The V end was cut by 2 bases, the J end by 7 bases, with 27 bases between. This CDR3 is CASSYDKGSGQLYIEQYF. In DNA form, the CDR3 reads TGTGCCAGCAGTTACGATAAAGGCTCGGGACAACTCTACATTGAGCAGTACTTC.

Many counts were recorded for this clonotype. V and J are TRBV6-1 and TRBJ1-5; D not resolved. CDR1 MNHNS and CDR2 SASEGT come from the germline V gene. V was clipped by 8 bases and J by 2 bases, with 13 bases between them. The CDR3 is 14 amino acids. DNA of the CDR3: TGTGCCAGCGCACCCCTCCGGGGCAATCAGCCCCAGCATTTT. Amino acid sequence: CASAPLRGNQPQHF.